A single TCR beta chain is shown here with its context. Its antigen is not identified. Then a second PCR, running about 7 to 11 cycles, was carried out with a sample-barcoded 5' primer and a J-beta primer mix. TCRdb re-called the 5' RACE reads through MiXCR, storing one row per CDR3 protein. Of over 1,200,000 distinct CDR3 sequences in the sample, approximately 59% were seen once. Each donor supplied around 9.9 milliliters of peripheral blood. These data come from a study of blood T cells in healthy people across ages. Regarding the study as a whole: Donor CMV infection status was unknown, possibly confounding age-related changes in expanded clonotypes.

The CDR3 consists of 15 residues. Germline assignment: CDR1 SEHNR and CDR2 FQNEAQ (reference sequence). The sequence was collected from a man aged 18 to 29 in good health. The sample taken for sequencing was blood. The chain uses TRBV7-9 and TRBJ2-1; 8 nucleotides match TRBD1. The DNA end is more similar to TRBJ2-7, so the J call may be wrong. As DNA, the CDR3 is TGTGCCAGCAGCTTAGTACAGGGGGAGGCCTACGAGCAGTACTTC. Protein sequence: CASSLVQGEAYEQYF.